These T cell receptor beta chains were read from a single sample in a study of T cells after yellow fever vaccination. TCRdb recomputed calls from the 5' RACE reads with MiXCR, one row per CDR3 protein. The table lists more than 450,000 distinct CDR3 sequences, roughly a fifth of them singletons. Sequencing was performed on PBMCs, taken about 21 days after the first yellow fever vaccination. The receptors originated from a man aged 18 to 30 who received the YFV17D yellow fever vaccine. Each CDR3 is given with its conserved first and last residue. A D gene is named only where the DNA matches it firmly. Expanded clones get a size class; other rows say once, few or many, or leave the size out.

d_gene,abundance,j_gene,v_gene,CDR3nt,CDR3aa
NA,few,TRBJ2-3,TRBV5-1,TGCGCCAGCAGCTTGGATGCGGATAGCACAGATACGCAGTATTTT,CASSLDADSTDTQYF
TRBD2,many,TRBJ2-5,TRBV5-1,TGCGCCAGCAGCCCCCAGAGCGGGGTGGAAGAGACCCAGTACTTC,CASSPQSGVEETQYF
NA,NA,TRBJ2-1,TRBV3-1,TGTGCCAGCAGCCAAGACAACCGACCGCCCAATGAGCAGTTCTTC,CASSQDNRPPNEQFF
NA,few,TRBJ1-2,TRBV9,TGTGCCAGCAGCCCCCTTGGGGTCGTTAACTATGGCTACACCTTC,CASSPLGVVNYGYTF
NA,NA,TRBJ1-5,TRBV7-2,TGTGCCAGCAGCTCCGGACAGTACAATCAGCCCCAGCATTTT,CASSSGQYNQPQHF
NA,NA,TRBJ1-1,TRBV20-1,TGCAGTGCTAGACTCCGGGGTTGGGTTTACACTGAAGCTTTCTTT,CSARLRGWVYTEAFF
NA,few,TRBJ1-1,TRBV6-1,TGTGCCAGCAGCTCGGGTGAGGCAGGGCACACTGAAGCTTTCTTT,CASSSGEAGHTEAFF
NA,NA,TRBJ2-5,TRBV12-3/TRBV12-4,TGTGCCAGCAAATCAGGGACTTCATTTCAAGAGACCCAGTACTTC,CASKSGTSFQETQYF
NA,NA,TRBJ2-3,TRBV29-1,TGCAGCGTCGGTCCGGGGAGAGGAGATACGCAGTATTTT,CSVGPGRGDTQYF
NA,once,TRBJ1-6,TRBV7-2,TGTGCCAGCAGCTTTTCCCAGGGACCGAATAATTCACCCCTCCACTTT,CASSFSQGPNNSPLHF
NA,NA,TRBJ1-1,TRBV6-5,TGTGCCAGCAGTTACTCGGCACGCATGAACACTGAAGCTTTCTTT,CASSYSARMNTEAFF
TRBD1,few,TRBJ1-2,TRBV7-9,TGTGCCAGCAGCTTTTTGGACAGGGGCAAAGGCTACACCTTC,CASSFLDRGKGYTF
TRBD2,NA,TRBJ2-2,TRBV5-1,TGCGCCAGCAGCTTACCAGCTAGCGGCACCGGGGAGCTGTTTTTT,CASSLPASGTGELFF
NA,NA,TRBJ1-2,TRBV5-1,TGCGCCAGCAGCGAGGGGCCCCTGGGGGGCTACACCTTC,CASSEGPLGGYTF
NA,few,TRBJ2-5,TRBV20-1,TGCAGTGCTAGAGATTCCTTACAGAGACAAGAGACCCAGTACTTC,CSARDSLQRQETQYF
TRBD1,NA,TRBJ1-5,TRBV18,TGTGCCAGCTCAGCGACAGGGGGCCGCAATCAGCCCCAGCATTTT,CASSATGGRNQPQHF
NA,few,TRBJ1-6,TRBV5-4,TGTGCCAGCAGCTTGGACAGCGGGCCCCTCCACTTT,CASSLDSGPLHF
NA,NA,TRBJ1-6,TRBV5-1,TGCGCCAGCAGCCCGGGGACGGTTAATTCACCCCTCCACTTT,CASSPGTVNSPLHF
TRBD1,NA,TRBJ1-5,TRBV10-2,TGCGCCAGCAGGCCAGGGGGCGCGGACAATCAGCCCCAGCATTTT,CASRPGGADNQPQHF
NA,NA,TRBJ2-5,TRBV25-1,TGTGCCAGCAGTGAAGCTGGTTACCAAGAGACCCAGTACTTC,CASSEAGYQETQYF
TRBD1,few,TRBJ2-1,TRBV15,TGTGCCACCAGCAGAGATCGGGGCAGGGGGCATGAGCAGTTCTTC,CATSRDRGRGHEQFF
TRBD1,NA,TRBJ2-2,TRBV6-1,TGTGCCAGCAGTAAACGGACAGGGAACACCGGGGAGCTGTTTTTT,CASSKRTGNTGELFF